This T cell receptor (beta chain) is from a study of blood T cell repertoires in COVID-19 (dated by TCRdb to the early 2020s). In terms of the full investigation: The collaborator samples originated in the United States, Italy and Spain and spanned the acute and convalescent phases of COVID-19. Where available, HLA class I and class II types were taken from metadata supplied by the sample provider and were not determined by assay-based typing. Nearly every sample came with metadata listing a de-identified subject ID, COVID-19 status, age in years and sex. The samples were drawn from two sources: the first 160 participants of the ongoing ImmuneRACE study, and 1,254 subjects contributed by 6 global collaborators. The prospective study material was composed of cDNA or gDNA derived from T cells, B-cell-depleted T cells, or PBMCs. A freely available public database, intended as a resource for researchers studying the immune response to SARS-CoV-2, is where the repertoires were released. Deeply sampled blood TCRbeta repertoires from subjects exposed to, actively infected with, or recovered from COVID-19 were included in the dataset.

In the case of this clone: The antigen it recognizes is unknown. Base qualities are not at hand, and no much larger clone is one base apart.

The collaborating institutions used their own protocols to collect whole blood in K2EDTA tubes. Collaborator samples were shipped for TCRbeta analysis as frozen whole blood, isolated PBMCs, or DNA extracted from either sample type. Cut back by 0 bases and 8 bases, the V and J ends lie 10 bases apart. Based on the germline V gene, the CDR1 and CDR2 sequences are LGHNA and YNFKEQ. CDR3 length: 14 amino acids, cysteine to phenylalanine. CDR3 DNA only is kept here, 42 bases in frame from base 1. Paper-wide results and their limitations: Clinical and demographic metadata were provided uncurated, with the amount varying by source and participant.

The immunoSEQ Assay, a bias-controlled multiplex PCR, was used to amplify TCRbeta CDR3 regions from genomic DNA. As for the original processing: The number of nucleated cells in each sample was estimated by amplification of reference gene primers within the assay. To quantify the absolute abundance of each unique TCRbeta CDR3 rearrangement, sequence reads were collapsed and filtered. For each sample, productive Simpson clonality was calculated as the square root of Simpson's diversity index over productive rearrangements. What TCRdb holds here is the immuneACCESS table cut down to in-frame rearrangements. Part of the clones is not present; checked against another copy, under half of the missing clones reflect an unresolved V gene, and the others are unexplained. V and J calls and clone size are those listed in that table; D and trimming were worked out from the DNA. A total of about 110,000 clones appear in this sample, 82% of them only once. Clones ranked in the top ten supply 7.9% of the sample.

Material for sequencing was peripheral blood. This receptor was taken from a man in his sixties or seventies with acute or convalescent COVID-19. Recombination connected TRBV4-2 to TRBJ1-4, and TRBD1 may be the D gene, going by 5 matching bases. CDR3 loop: CASSQDWGGEKLFF. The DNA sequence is TGTGCCAGCAGCCAAGATTGGGGGGGAGAAAAACTGTTTTTT.